The present T cell receptor beta chain was sequenced within a study of T-cell memory formation after mild COVID-19. Across the whole study: Each donor largely had its own TCR clusters. Study conclusions and caveats: The second-wave clones peaking on day 37 were not confirmed as SARS-CoV-2-specific. Within pre-infection memory, some responding clones were found, suggesting cross-reactive memory joined. Shrinking CD4+ clones were chiefly CM and EM; CD8+ ones were chiefly EMRA.

Germline V lookup: CDR1 SGHNT, CDR2 YYREEE (reference sequence). The CDR3 length is 13 residues. Between the trimmed V and J ends, which lost 0 bases and 5 bases, there was a span of 9 bases. Notes on this clonotype: Its antigen is unidentified.

TCRdb itself ran the 5' RACE reads through MiXCR, one entry per CDR3 protein. The data contain 210,000 or so distinct CDR3 sequences, about 11% of them singletons. Sample: PBMCs or a T cell subset sorted from them (not recorded which). This receptor was obtained from a man aged 18 to 35 who had mild COVID-19 (a few samples of this study predate the infection). Cell type and time point are not known. The chain is built from TRBV5-4 and TRBJ2-7; the D gene could be TRBD1 or TRBD2 (5 bases each). CDR3 sequence (DNA): TGTGCCAGCAGCTTGGGGGGGACGGACGAGCAGTACTTC. This codes for CASSLGGTDEQYF.